Below, one TCR beta chain is given with its context. Its matching antigen is unknown. The sample originates from a study of CD8+ T cells in alopecia areata. At the level of the study: After 6 to 18 months of tofacitinib, follow-up continued 6 months off drug.

Study-level points and caveats: Clonality was higher in lesional than normal scalp, especially in alopecia totalis/universalis.

Sequencing templates came from extracted RNA that was reverse transcribed into cDNA. TCRdb's copy holds only in-frame clones and misses some; the assay was immunoSEQ multiplex PCR. The sample yields under 130,000 clones, around 84% seen once. This sample's treatment: oral pan-JAK inhibitor, 5-10 mg twice daily. The TCR sequence derives from a human donor with alopecia areata. Sample: CD8+ T cells sorted from blood, taken at roughly week 30, from a patient treated with tofacitinib.

The CDR3 bases are TGCAGCGTTGCTCTACCGGGGCCGAGCTCCTACGAGCAGTACTTC. Translated: CSVALPGPSSYEQYF. The chain combines TRBV29-1 with TRBJ2-7; D possibly matches TRBD1 or TRBD2 (5 bases each). Germline CDR1 SQVTM, CDR2 ANQGSEA. Trimming took 4 bases from V and 0 from J, leaving 16 bases between them. This CDR3 has 15 residues.